This TCR beta chain was sequenced in a study of T cell responses to AZD1222 COVID-19 vaccine. Sequenced by immunoSEQ multiplex PCR; TCRdb stores in-frame clones only, minus some. The table shows 150,000 to 250,000 clones, with approximately 89% occurring only once. V lost 4 bases and J lost 4, with 10 bases in between. The germline CDR1 and CDR2 sequences are LNHDA and SQIVND (reference sequence). The CDR3 covers 13 residues. The chain combines TRBV19 with TRBJ1-1; D may be TRBD1 (6 bases). This sequence originates from an adult who received the AZD1222 COVID-19 vaccine. The input for sequencing was peripheral blood, taken 28 days after the second AZD1222 dose. The CDR3 bases are TGTGCCAGTAGTAAGGGAGGGGGCACTGAAGCTTTCTTT. Translated: CASSKGGGTEAFF.